The 11 T cell receptor beta chains below were found in one sample sequenced in a study of CD8+CD57+ T cells in acquired aplastic anemia. Investigators profiled TCR beta VDJ and CDR3 from genomic DNA template. Each CDR3 protein is one row after TCRdb ran MiXCR on the reads. The sample includes about 400,000 distinct CDR3 sequences, around 68% of them seen just once. Sequences were obtained from sorted CD4+, CD8+, or CD8+CD57+ T cells (not recorded which) from PBMCs. Every receptor here comes from a human donor in good health, serving as a control.

To note about this clonotype: The conserved final phenylalanine or tryptophan is absent from the CDR3, which likely points to a read error. No DNA is shown, since the ends of the CDR3 on it are uncertain; the CDR3 is the one TCRdb lists. CDR3 sequence: CASSLDGQDNPPL. J is TRBJ1-6 and V is TRBV7-9; the table's D call of TRBD1 was not tested on the DNA. Germline values: CDR1 SEHNR, CDR2 FQNEAQ (reference sequence). The CDR3 contains 13 residues when both ends are counted.

The count of this clonotype is one. This chain uses TRBV2 with TRBJ1-1, with D hard to call. The CDR3 runs to 14 residues. Germline V CDR1 and CDR2: SNHLY, FYNNEI. V was pared by 4 bases and J by 6 bases, with 15 bases between. CDR3: CASSVGRPRAEAFF. The CDR3 bases are TGTGCCAGCAGTGTAGGGCGTCCAAGGGCTGAAGCTTTCTTT.

This clonotype was seen more than once but under ten times. The V call is TRBV7-2, the J call TRBJ2-7; TRBD2 aligns across 9 bases. The length of the CDR3 is 17 residues. V trimming: 5 bases; J trimming: 4 bases; junction bases outside the gene matches: 15. Per germline, CDR1 SGHTA and CDR2 FQGNSA. The CDR3 sequence: CASSPQRAGGLVYEQYF. The CDR3 nucleotides read TGTGCCAGCAGCCCTCAGCGGGCGGGGGGGCTGGTTTACGAGCAGTACTTC.

This clonotype appeared once. The rearrangement uses TRBV5-1 and TRBJ2-5; D may be TRBD2 (6 bases). This CDR3 contains 15 residues. The V end was cut by 3 bases, the J end by 4 bases, with 16 bases between. The germline CDR1 and CDR2 sequences are SGHRS and YFSETQ. This CDR3 is CASSWAGAGSETQYF. The CDR3, as DNA: TGCGCCAGCAGCTGGGCCGGGGCGGGGTCAGAGACCCAGTACTTC. Together with reference TRBV5-1 and TRBJ2-5, the CDR3 gives the full variable domain: KAGVTQTPRYLIKTRGQQVTLSCSPISGHRSVSWYQQTPGQGLQFLFEYFSETQRNKGNFPGRFSGRQFSNSRSEMNVSTLELGDSALYLCASSWAGAGSETQYFGPGTRLLVL.

This clonotype has just a few counts. The J gene is TRBJ2-1, the V gene TRBV2, with D possibly TRBD1 on 5 matching bases. Trimming stripped 11 bases from V and 3 bases from J, with 17 bases between. This CDR3 region has 14 residues. CDR1 and CDR2 (germline): SNHLY, FYNNEI. The CDR3 is CAGHQGAVYNEQFF. The CDR3, as DNA: TGTGCCGGCCACCAAGGGGCAGTCTACAATGAGCAGTTCTTC.

J is TRBJ1-6 and V is TRBV20-1, with D unclear. Germline loops: CDR1 DFQATT, CDR2 SNEGSKA (reference sequence). This CDR3 region has 13 residues. V was shortened by 6 bases and J by 9 bases, with 15 bases between the two germline ends. CDR3 coding DNA: TGCAGTGCCAGCAGCCAACGAAGTTCACCCCTCCACTTT. Residues: CSASSQRSSPLHF.

A note on this clonotype: The junction and the germline gene differ at one end; a read error may be behind it. The genes are TRBV15 and TRBJ2-2; D may correspond to TRBD1 or TRBD2 (5 bases each). CDR1 and CDR2 (germline): LNHNV, YYDKDF (reference sequence). CDR3 length equals 14 residues. CDR3 residues: CATSSEIITGALFF. In nucleotides, the CDR3 is TGTGCCACCAGCAGCGAAATAATAACCGGGGCGCTGTTTTTT.

In the case of this clonotype: One end of the junction varies from germline; a read error may be responsible. The V call is TRBV29-1, the J call TRBJ2-5; no firm D call. The CDR3 sequence is 13 residues long. Germline V gives CDR1 SQVTM, CDR2 ANQGSEA. The CDR3, as DNA: TGCAGCGTTGAAAGCAGGAGCCAAGAGGCCCAGTACTTC. This encodes CSVESRSQEAQYF.

The chain employs TRBV12-3 or TRBV12-4 and TRBJ2-2; TRBD1 agrees at 11 bases. The CDR3 length is 18 residues. J lost 8 bases, V lost 5 bases, and 16 bases had no gene match. CDR3: CASSVSGQGAYLTGELFF. In DNA form, the CDR3 reads TGTGCCAGCAGTGTGAGCGGACAGGGGGCATATTTGACTGGGGAGCTGTTTTTT.

The rearrangement uses TRBV20-1 and TRBJ2-1; 11 bases line up with TRBD2. The CDR3 length is 15 residues. CDR1 is DFQATT, CDR2 SNEGSKA, per germline (reference sequence). The V and J ends lost 5 bases and 5 bases, in that order; junction bases with no gene match: 8. CDR3 in DNA: TGCAGTGCTCGCTCCCTAGCGGGGGGTAACAATGAGCAGTTCTTC. Its protein is CSARSLAGGNNEQFF.

The CDR3 DNA sequence: TGTGCCAGCACCGACGAGGGCCCTAGCAATCAGCCCCAGCATTTT. Its translation: CASTDEGPSNQPQHF. V gene TRBV6-2 or TRBV6-3 combines with J gene TRBJ1-5; no reliable D call. V was pared by 7 bases and J by 0 bases, with 13 bases between. Germline CDR1 MNHEY, CDR2 SVGEGT. The CDR3 spans 15 residues.